Following are 4 T cell receptor beta chains from one sample sequenced in a study of blood T cell repertoires in COVID-19. Repertoires were generated with immunoSEQ multiplex PCR, while TCRdb's copy carries only in-frame clones and drops some. The sample has 67,000 or so clones, 81% seen once. Sequencing was carried out using peripheral blood. The receptors derive from a woman between 65 and 79 years old with acute or convalescent COVID-19.

The chain links TRBV5-4 to TRBJ2-7; 7 bases are a match to TRBD1. This CDR3 is 15 amino acids long. V was pared by 4 bases and J by 4 bases, with 11 bases of the junction left unmatched. Germline V gives CDR1 SGHNT, CDR2 YYREEE (reference sequence). CDR3 in DNA: TGTGCCAGCAGCGGCTTAGGGGGCAATGGATACGAGCAGTACTTC. This translates into CASSGLGGNGYEQYF.

The chain employs TRBV3-1 (or the pseudogene TRBV3-2) and TRBJ2-3; D is ambiguous. The CDR3 is 12 amino acids. V lost 0 bases and J 5 bases, leaving 3 bases between the germline ends. The germline V gene encodes CDR1 LGHDT and CDR2 YNNKEL (reference sequence). The CDR3 bases are TGTGCCAGCAGCCAAGATCTAGATACGCAGTATTTT. Translation gives CASSQDLDTQYF.

The chain carries TRBV6-6 and TRBJ1-4; D ambiguous. This CDR3 has 14 residues. Trimming pared 6 bases from V and 7 bases from J, leaving 15 bases between. Germline CDR1 reads MNHNY; CDR2 reads SVGAGI (reference sequence). This CDR3 reads CASRGTTGSEKLFF. CDR3 nucleotides: TGTGCCAGCAGGGGAACGACGGGGAGTGAAAAACTGTTTTTT.

J is TRBJ1-6 and V is TRBV6-6; 8 positions match TRBD1. Germline V gene sequence: CDR1 MNHNY, CDR2 SVGAGI (reference sequence). The J segment lost 10 bases and the V segment lost 5 bases, leaving 7 bases of the junction unmatched. This CDR3 comprises 14 residues. CDR3 loop: CASSQGQGPSPLHF. The CDR3 DNA follows: TGTGCCAGCAGTCAAGGACAGGGCCCCTCACCCCTCCACTTT.